This entry describes one T cell receptor (beta chain). This CDR3 is built from 14 residues. Germline assignment: CDR1 KGHSH and CDR2 LQKENI. The sample is drawn from a study of cytomegalovirus exposure and HLA in healthy donors. A multiplex PCR was run with 60 Vbeta primers and 13 Jbeta primers. Some clones are missing from TCRdb's copy, which holds only in-frame ones; the method was immunoSEQ multiplex PCR. The table includes 160,000 or so clones, about 80% detected once. This receptor was identified in a man between 60 and 75 years old in good health and CMV-seronegative. The chain combines TRBV18 with TRBJ2-5, with D possibly being TRBD2 (6 bases). The J call may be in error: the DNA end matches TRBJ2-7 better. Sequenced material: PBMCs. The CDR3 spells CASSPSGVSYEQYF. For the CDR3, the DNA is TGTGCCAGCTCACCCTCGGGAGTCTCCTACGAGCAGTACTTC.